This record covers a single T cell receptor beta chain. Its antigen remains unidentified. These data come from a study of response to subunit inactivated influenza vaccine. General study findings and limits: Authors proposed each seasonal influenza vaccination draws in few new T cells.

V shed 1 base and J shed 13 bases, with 13 bases lying between them. The CDR3 runs 13 residues. Looked up from germline, CDR1 is SGHDN and CDR2 is FVKESK. One entry per CDR3 protein results from TCRdb running MiXCR on the RT-PCR reads. The sample records 650,000 to 800,000 distinct CDR3 sequences, approximately 15% being singletons. The TCR was taken from a man aged 45 to 65 who received an inactivated influenza vaccine. V gene TRBV14 combines with J gene TRBJ1-4; no clear D gene. This specimen consisted of PBMCs from blood, obtained less than 15 days before vaccination. CDR3 sequence (DNA): TGTGCCAGCAGCCAAGGGAGAAGGAGTAGACTGTTTTTT. This encodes CASSQGRRSRLFF.